Here is one T cell receptor beta chain with its context. The data derive from a study of control samples from healthy donors and cancer patients. Profiling relied on immunoSEQ multiplex PCR, and the TCRdb table lists in-frame clones only, not all of them. This sample yields about 130,000 clones, of which approximately 90% are seen a single time; more than 6.5% belongs to the top ten. This CDR3 comprises 16 residues. Trimming removed 1 base at V and 0 bases at J, with 7 bases between. In germline, CDR1 is LGHNA, CDR2 YNFKEQ. The sample consisted of blood. This sequence originates from a man aged 18 to 29 in good health. J is TRBJ2-6 and V is TRBV4-2; the D is unclear. The DNA of the CDR3 is TGTGCCAGCAGCCAAGCCGGCGGCTCTGGGGCCAACGTCCTGACTTTC. Its translation is CASSQAGGSGANVLTF.